These 14 T cell receptor beta chains were sequenced from one sample in a study of cytomegalovirus exposure and HLA in healthy donors. The primer mix had 60 Vbeta and 13 Jbeta primers. Clones were read by immunoSEQ multiplex PCR, and TCRdb kept only the in-frame ones, dropping some. The sample lists 200,000 to 250,000 clones; around 79% were seen once. Material for sequencing was PBMCs. The origin of the receptors is a girl aged 2 to 10 in good health and CMV-seronegative.

The chain has TRBV5-1 and TRBJ1-3; D gene unclear. The CDR3 has 17 residues. Trimming took off 3 bases at V and 0 bases at J, with 16 bases between the two ends. The germline V gene encodes CDR1 SGHRS and CDR2 YFSETQ. This CDR3 is CASSSAADGSSGNTIYF. In DNA form, the CDR3 reads TGCGCCAGCAGCTCGGCCGCAGACGGGAGCTCTGGAAACACCATATATTTT.

This clone occurred a few times. The chain combines TRBV4-1 with TRBJ2-5, with D perhaps matching TRBD2 (5 bases). The DNA matches TRBJ2-7 better at its end, which makes the J call doubtful. The V gene's germline CDR1 is MGHRA and CDR2 YSYEKL. This CDR3 spans 16 amino acids. Written as DNA, the CDR3 is TGCGCCAGCAGCCAAGGGGCCAGGAGGCTATCCTACGAGCAGTACTTC. Translating gives CASSQGARRLSYEQYF.

The V and J genes are TRBV5-4 and TRBJ2-5; D might be TRBD2 (6 bases). Judging by the DNA end, TRBJ2-7 fits better; the J call may be wrong. Germline lookup yields CDR1 SGHNT and CDR2 YYREEE (reference sequence). CDR3 length equals 15 residues. The CDR3 nucleotides read TGTGCCAGCAGCTTGGGGGGGGATTTGACGCACGAGCAGTACTTC. This sequence encodes CASSLGGDLTHEQYF.

V usage is TRBV6-5 and J usage is TRBJ1-1, with D possibly TRBD1 on 6 matching bases. There are 12 residues in the CDR3. The V and J ends lost 4 bases and 6 bases respectively, with 9 bases between them. The germline CDR1 and CDR2 sequences are MNHEY and SVGAGI. CDR3 residues: CASSSGGPEAFF. The CDR3 DNA sequence: TGTGCCAGCAGTTCCGGGGGGCCTGAAGCTTTCTTT.

V gene TRBV2 combines with J gene TRBJ1-2, with 9 nucleotides matching TRBD1. This CDR3 is 14 amino acids long. Germline CDR1 is SNHLY and CDR2 is FYNNEI. V was clipped by 3 bases and J by 1 base; unmatched bases: 0. The CDR3 region has the DNA TGTGCCAGCAGTGAGGGACAGGGTAACTATGGCTACACCTTC. Protein sequence: CASSEGQGNYGYTF.

V is TRBV13 and J is TRBJ2-1, with TRBD1 matching 8 bases. CDR3 length equals 16 residues. Germline V gene data show CDR1 as PRHDT and CDR2 as FYEKMQ (reference sequence). J gave up 6 bases and V 4 bases, and 11 bases lay outside the gene matches. DNA of the CDR3: TGTGCCAGCAGCTCCCTGCAGGGGGCATTCGGCAATGAGCAGTTCTTC. Translating gives CASSSLQGAFGNEQFF.

This chain joins TRBV19 and TRBJ1-2; D is perhaps TRBD1 (5 bases). This CDR3 has 15 residues. Looked up from germline, CDR1 is LNHDA and CDR2 is SQIVND (reference sequence). Deletions cut 5 bases from V and 4 bases from J, with 17 bases between. CDR3 sequence reads: CASSAPKQASYGYTF. In DNA, the CDR3 is TGTGCCAGTAGTGCTCCAAAACAGGCCTCCTATGGCTACACCTTC.

The V and J genes are TRBV19 and TRBJ2-5; maybe TRBD2 (6 bases). The CDR3 is 15 residues long. Germline V gene data show CDR1 as LNHDA and CDR2 as SQIVND (reference sequence). V lost 1 base and J 3 bases, leaving 12 bases between the germline ends. The CDR3 loop reads CASSIGSTGEETQYF. CDR3 bases: TGTGCCAGTAGTATAGGGTCCACGGGGGAAGAGACCCAGTACTTC.

The table lists this clone with a count of one. This sequence joins TRBV14 and TRBJ2-7; 10 bases line up with TRBD2. CDR3 length equals 15 residues. CDR1 and CDR2 (germline): SGHDN, FVKESK. V lost 0 bases and J lost 3; bases outside the gene matches: 2. The CDR3 DNA is TGTGCCAGCAGCCAAGAAGCGGGGGGGAACTACGAGCAGTACTTC. Translation gives CASSQEAGGNYEQYF.

V usage is TRBV10-1 and J usage is TRBJ2-1; 7 bases match TRBD2. Germline V lookup: CDR1 WNHNN, CDR2 SYGVQD (reference sequence). CDR3 length equals 13 residues. J gave up 10 bases and V 4 bases, and 7 bases lay outside the gene matches. The CDR3 sequence is CASSVGNSGEQFF. CDR3 nucleotide sequence: TGCGCCAGCAGTGTAGGCAATAGCGGGGAGCAGTTCTTC.

This chain links TRBV29-1 with TRBJ2-1, with D maybe TRBD1 (7 bases). Trimming took off 6 bases at V and 8 bases at J, with 11 bases between the two ends. The CDR3 is 11 residues long. Germline CDR1 SQVTM, CDR2 ANQGSEA. The DNA for the CDR3 is TGCAGCGTCGGAGGGGGCTATGAGCAGTTCTTC. Translation gives CSVGGGYEQFF.

The rearrangement links TRBV4-2 to TRBJ2-5; D perhaps matches TRBD2 (5 bases). CDR3 length: 15 residues. Germline CDR1 reads LGHNA; CDR2 reads YNFKEQ. The V gene lost 0 bases and the J gene lost 2 bases, with 10 bases spanning the gap. The chain's CDR3 is CASSQDITSQETQYF. CDR3 nucleotide sequence: TGTGCCAGCAGCCAAGATATAACTAGTCAAGAGACCCAGTACTTC.

This clone was picked up one time. This chain links TRBV6-5 with TRBJ1-2; 7 positions agree with TRBD1. The J segment lost 4 bases and the V segment lost 5 bases, leaving 7 bases of the junction unmatched. This CDR3 is built from 14 residues. Germline V gene lookup returns CDR1 MNHEY and CDR2 SVGAGI. CDR3 residues: CASSHGTALYGYTF. CDR3 DNA: TGTGCCAGCAGTCACGGGACAGCCCTCTATGGCTACACCTTC.

There are a few counts of this clone. V gene TRBV2 combines with J gene TRBJ2-7; a weak D match, TRBD1 (6 bases). Per the germline V gene, CDR1 is SNHLY and CDR2 is FYNNEI. This CDR3 has 12 residues. V lost 6 bases and J lost 2, with 8 bases in between. CDR3 bases: TGTGCCAGCAGAGGACAGACCTACGAGCAGTACTTC. This gives the protein CASRGQTYEQYF.